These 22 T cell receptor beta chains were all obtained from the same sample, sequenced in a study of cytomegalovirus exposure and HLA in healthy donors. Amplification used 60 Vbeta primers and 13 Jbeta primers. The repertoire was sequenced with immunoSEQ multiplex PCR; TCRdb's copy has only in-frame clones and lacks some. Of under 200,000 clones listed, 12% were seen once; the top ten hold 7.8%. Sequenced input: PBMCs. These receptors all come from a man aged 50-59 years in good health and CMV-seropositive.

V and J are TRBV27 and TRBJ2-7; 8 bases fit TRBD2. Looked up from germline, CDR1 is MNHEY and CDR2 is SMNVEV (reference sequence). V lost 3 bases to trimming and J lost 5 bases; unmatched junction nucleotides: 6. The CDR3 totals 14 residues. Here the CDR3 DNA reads TGTGCCAGCAGTTTCACATCGGGGGGGGACGAGCAGTACGTC. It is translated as CASSFTSGGDEQYV.

The CDR3 here is CASSPSGGTEAFF. The CDR3 region has the DNA TGCGCCAGCAGCCCTTCGGGGGGCACTGAAGCTTTCTTT. The chain joins TRBV5-1 to TRBJ1-1; possibly TRBD1 for D (5 bases). The CDR3 is made up of 13 amino acids. The germline V gene encodes CDR1 SGHRS and CDR2 YFSETQ. V dropped 4 bases and J dropped 4 bases, with 11 bases sitting between them.

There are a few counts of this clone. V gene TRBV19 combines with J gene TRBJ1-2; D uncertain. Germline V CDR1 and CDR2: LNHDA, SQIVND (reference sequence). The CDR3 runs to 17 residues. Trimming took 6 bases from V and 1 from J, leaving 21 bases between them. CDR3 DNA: TGTGCCAGTAGGACCGGGAACGCTATTATGGGTAACTATGGCTACACCTTC. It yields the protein CASRTGNAIMGNYGYTF.

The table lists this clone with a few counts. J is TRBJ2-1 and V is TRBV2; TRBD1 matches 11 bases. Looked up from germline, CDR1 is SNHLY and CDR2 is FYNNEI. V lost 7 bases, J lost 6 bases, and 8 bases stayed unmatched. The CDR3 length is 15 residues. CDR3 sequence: CASKERTGGFNEQFF. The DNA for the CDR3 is TGTGCCAGCAAAGAGAGGACAGGGGGCTTCAATGAGCAGTTCTTC.

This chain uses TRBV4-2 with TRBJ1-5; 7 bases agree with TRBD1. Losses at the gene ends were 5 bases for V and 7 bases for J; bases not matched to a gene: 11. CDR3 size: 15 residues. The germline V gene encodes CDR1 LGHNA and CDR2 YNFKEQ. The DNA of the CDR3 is TGTGCCAGCAGCACGAGGGGGCAGGGGGAACAGCCCCAGCATTTT. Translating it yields CASSTRGQGEQPQHF.

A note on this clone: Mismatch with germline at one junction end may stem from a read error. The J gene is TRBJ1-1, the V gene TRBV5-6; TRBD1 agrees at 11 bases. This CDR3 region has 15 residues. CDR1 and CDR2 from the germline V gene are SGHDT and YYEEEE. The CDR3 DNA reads TGTGCCAGCAGGTTGGGACAGGGGGGACGGACTGAAGCTTTCTTT. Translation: CASRLGQGGRTEAFF.

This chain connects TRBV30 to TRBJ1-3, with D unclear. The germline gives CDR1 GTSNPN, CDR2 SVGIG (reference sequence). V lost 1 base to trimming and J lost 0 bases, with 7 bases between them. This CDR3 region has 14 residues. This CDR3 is CAWSAVISGNTIYF. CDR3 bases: TGTGCCTGGAGTGCGGTGATCTCTGGAAACACCATATATTTT. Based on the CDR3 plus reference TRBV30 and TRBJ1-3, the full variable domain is SQTIHQWPATLVQPVGSPLSLECTVEGTSNPNLYWYRQAAGRGLQLLFYSVGIGQISSEVPQNLSASRPQDRQFILSSKKLLLSDSGFYLCAWSAVISGNTIYFGEGSWLTVV.

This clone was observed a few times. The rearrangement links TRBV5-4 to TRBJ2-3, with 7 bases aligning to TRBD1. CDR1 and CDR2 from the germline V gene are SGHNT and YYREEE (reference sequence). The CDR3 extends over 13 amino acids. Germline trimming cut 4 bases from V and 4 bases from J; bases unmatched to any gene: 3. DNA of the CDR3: TGTGCCAGCAGCGACAGGGTGGCAGATACGCAGTATTTT. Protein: CASSDRVADTQYF.

The CDR3 loop is CASSSGGSSGELFF. CDR3 nucleotides: TGTGCCAGCAGCTCAGGGGGATCGTCCGGGGAGCTGTTTTTT. The rearrangement joins TRBV5-4 to TRBJ2-2, with 7 bases identical to TRBD1. CDR1 SGHNT and CDR2 YYREEE come from the germline V gene (reference sequence). CDR3 size: 14 residues. Trimming took 3 bases from V and 6 from J; bases not matched to a gene: 5.

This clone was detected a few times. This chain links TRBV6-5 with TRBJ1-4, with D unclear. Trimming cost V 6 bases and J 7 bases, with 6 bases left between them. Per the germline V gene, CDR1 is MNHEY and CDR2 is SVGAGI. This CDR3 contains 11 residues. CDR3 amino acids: CASSLGEKLFF. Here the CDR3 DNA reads TGTGCCAGCAGCCTAGGTGAAAAACTGTTTTTT.

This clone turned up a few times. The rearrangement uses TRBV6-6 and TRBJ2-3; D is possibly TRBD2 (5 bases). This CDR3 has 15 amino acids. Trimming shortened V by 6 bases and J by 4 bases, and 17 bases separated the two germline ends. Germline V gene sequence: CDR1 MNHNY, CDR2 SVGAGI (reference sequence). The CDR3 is CASSRVLSGADTQYF. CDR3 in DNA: TGTGCCAGCAGCCGGGTCCTAAGCGGCGCAGATACGCAGTATTTT.

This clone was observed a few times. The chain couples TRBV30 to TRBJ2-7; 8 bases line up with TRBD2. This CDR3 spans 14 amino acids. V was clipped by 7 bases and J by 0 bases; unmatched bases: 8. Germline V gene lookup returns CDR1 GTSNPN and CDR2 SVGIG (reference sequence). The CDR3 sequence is CASAGGGTSYEQYF. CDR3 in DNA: TGTGCCTCCGCCGGCGGGGGGACCTCCTACGAGCAGTACTTC.

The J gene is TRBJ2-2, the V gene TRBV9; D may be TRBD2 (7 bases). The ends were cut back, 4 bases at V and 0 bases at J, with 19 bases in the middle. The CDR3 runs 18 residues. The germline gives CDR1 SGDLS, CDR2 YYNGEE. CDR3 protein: CASSLRGGGTSNTGELFF. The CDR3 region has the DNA TGTGCCAGCAGCCTACGAGGGGGGGGGACGTCGAACACCGGGGAGCTGTTTTTT.

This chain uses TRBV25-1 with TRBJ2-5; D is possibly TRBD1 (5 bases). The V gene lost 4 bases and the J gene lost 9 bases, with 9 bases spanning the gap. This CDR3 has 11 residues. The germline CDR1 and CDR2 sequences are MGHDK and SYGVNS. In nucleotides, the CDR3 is TGTGCCAGCAGTGGGGGCCGAGCCCAGTACTTC. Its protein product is CASSGGRAQYF.

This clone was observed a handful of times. The CDR3 region is CASSHQLETSTDTQYF. The CDR3 nucleotides are TGTGCCAGCAGCCACCAACTAGAAACTAGCACAGATACGCAGTATTTT. The rearrangement uses TRBV13 and TRBJ2-3; D is possibly TRBD2 (5 bases). CDR3 length equals 16 residues. Germline CDR1 PRHDT, CDR2 FYEKMQ (reference sequence). The V gene lost 5 bases and the J gene lost 0 bases, with 15 bases spanning the gap.

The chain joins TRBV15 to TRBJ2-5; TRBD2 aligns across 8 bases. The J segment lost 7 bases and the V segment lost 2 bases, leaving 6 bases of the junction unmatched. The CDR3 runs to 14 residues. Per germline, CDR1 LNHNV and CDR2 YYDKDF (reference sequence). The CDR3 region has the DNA TGTGCCACCAGCAGACCGGGGCGGGGGGTGACCCAGTACTTC. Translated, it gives CATSRPGRGVTQYF.

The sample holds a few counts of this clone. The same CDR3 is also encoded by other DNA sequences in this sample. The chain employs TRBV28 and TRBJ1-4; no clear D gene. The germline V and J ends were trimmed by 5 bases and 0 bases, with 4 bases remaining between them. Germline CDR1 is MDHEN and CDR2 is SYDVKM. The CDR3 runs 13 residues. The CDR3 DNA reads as TGTGCCAGCAGTCGGGCAACTAATGAAAAACTGTTTTTT. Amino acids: CASSRATNEKLFF.

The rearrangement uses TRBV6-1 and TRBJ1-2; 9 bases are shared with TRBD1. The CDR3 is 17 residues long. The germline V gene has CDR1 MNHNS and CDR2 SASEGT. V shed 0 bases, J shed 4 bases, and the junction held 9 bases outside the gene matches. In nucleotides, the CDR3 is TGTGCCAGCAGTGAAGCCCCACAGGGGGCGAATGGCTATGGCTACACCTTC. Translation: CASSEAPQGANGYGYTF.

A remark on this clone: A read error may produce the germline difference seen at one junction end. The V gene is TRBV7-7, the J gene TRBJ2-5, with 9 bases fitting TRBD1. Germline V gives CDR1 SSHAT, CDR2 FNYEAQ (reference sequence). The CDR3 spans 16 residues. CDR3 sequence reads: CASSFRTGAIQETQYF. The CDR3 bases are TGTGCTAGCAGCTTCCGGACAGGGGCTATTCAAGAGACCCAGTACTTC.

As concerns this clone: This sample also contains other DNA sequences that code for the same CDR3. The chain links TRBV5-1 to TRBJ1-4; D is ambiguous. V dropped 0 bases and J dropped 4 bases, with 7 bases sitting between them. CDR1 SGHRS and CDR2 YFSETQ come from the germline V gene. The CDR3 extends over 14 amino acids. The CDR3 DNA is TGCGCCAGCAGCTTGGTGGGAGGTAATGAAAAACTGTTTTTT. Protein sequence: CASSLVGGNEKLFF.

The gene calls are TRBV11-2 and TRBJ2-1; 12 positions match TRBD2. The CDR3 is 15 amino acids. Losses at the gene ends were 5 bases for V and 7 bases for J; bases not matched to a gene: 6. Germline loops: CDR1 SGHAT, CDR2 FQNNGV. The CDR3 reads CASSIGLAGWNEQFF. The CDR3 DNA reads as TGTGCCAGCAGCATCGGACTAGCGGGGTGGAATGAGCAGTTCTTC.

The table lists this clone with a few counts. Here the CDR3 DNA reads TGTGCCACCAGCAGAGATGGGACACGCCAAGAGACCCAGTACTTC. It codes for CATSRDGTRQETQYF. The rearrangement joins TRBV15 to TRBJ2-5; D might be TRBD1 (6 bases). The CDR3 length is 15 residues. The germline V and J ends were trimmed by 0 bases and 1 base, with 9 bases remaining between them. Germline CDR1 LNHNV, CDR2 YYDKDF (reference sequence).